This T cell receptor (beta chain) was found in a study of blood T cell repertoires in COVID-19 (dated by TCRdb to about 2020). About the full investigation: The collaborator samples originated in the United States, Italy and Spain and spanned the acute and convalescent phases of COVID-19. The prospective study material was composed of cDNA or gDNA derived from T cells, B-cell-depleted T cells, or PBMCs. Subjects who had been exposed to COVID-19, were actively infected with it, or had recovered from it provided the deeply sampled blood TCRbeta repertoires that made up the dataset. The repertoires were released in a freely available public database meant as a resource for research on the immune response to SARS-CoV-2. Samples came from the ongoing ImmuneRACE study (first 160 participants) plus 1,254 subjects from 6 global collaborators. Sample metadata almost always included a de-identified subject ID, COVID-19 status, age in years and sex. Where available, HLA class I and class II types were taken from metadata supplied by the sample provider and were not determined by assay-based typing.

This clone was seen more than once but under ten times. This receptor's antigen is unknown. No much larger clone is present one base from it, and per-base qualities are unavailable. TCRbeta CDR3 regions were amplified from genomic DNA by means of the immunoSEQ Assay, a bias-controlled multiplex PCR. Per the original workflow: Within the assay, amplification of reference gene primers was used to estimate how many nucleated cells each sample contained. Sequence reads were collapsed and filtered to measure the absolute abundance of every unique TCRbeta CDR3 rearrangement. For each sample, productive Simpson clonality was calculated by taking the square root of Simpson's diversity index across productive rearrangements. TCRdb retrieved this table from immuneACCESS and kept in-frame rearrangements only. Not all clones are present; in checked studies, unresolved V genes account for under half, and no reason is known for the remainder. The DNA was the basis for D and trimming; V, J and clone size are from that table. The sample table holds roughly 230,000 clones, of which around 84% were seen once. About 10% of the sample belongs to the ten largest clones.

At one collaborating source in Seattle, patients were enrolled during active infection and were followed longitudinally through the course of disease. Collaborating institutions collected whole blood in K2EDTA tubes following their own protocols. For TCRbeta analysis, collaborators shipped samples as frozen whole blood, isolated PBMCs, or DNA extracted from either of those sample types. What the study reported, not specific to this receptor: Clinical and demographic metadata were provided uncurated, with the amount varying by source and participant.

The sample consisted of peripheral blood. The receptor's source is a woman older than 75 with COVID-19, enrolled during active disease.

The CDR3 region has the sequence CASTRTASREYYNSPLHF. In nucleotide form, the sequence is TGTGCCAGCACCCGGACAGCTAGTAGGGAATACTATAATTCACCCCTCCACTTT. The chain was built from TRBV21-1 and TRBJ1-6; the table calls TRBD1, which could not be checked here. TRBV21-1 corresponds to a pseudogene. From cysteine to phenylalanine, the CDR3 is 18 amino acids long. The only DNA kept is the CDR3, 54 bases in frame from the first base.